A selection of T cell receptor beta chains follows, all from one sample in a study of molecular identifiers for immune sequencing clone quantification. TCRdb called the PCR reads again in MiXCR, with one record for every CDR3 protein. The sample consists of about half a million distinct CDR3 sequences, roughly 24% of them appearing once. Sequencing used naive CD8+ T cells from blood, with Jurkat cell RNA spiked in. Receptors were obtained from a human donor in good health. Some libraries in this study had Jurkat cell RNA spiked in. Both conserved end residues are part of each CDR3. The order of the fields is clone size, V gene, J gene, D gene, CDR3 DNA, CDR3 protein. D genes are given only for firm matches. For some rows the clone size is stated as once, few or many, or as a class when expanded; others skip it.

many	TRBV30	TRBJ2-1	NA	TGTGCCTGGAGTGTGAGAGCAATCGAGCAGTTCTTC	CAWSVRAIEQFF
many	TRBV2	TRBJ2-3	TRBD2	TGTGCCAGCAGGACTAGCGGGGGAGGGGCAGATACGCAGTATTTT	CASRTSGGGADTQYF
many	TRBV14	TRBJ1-1	TRBD1	TGTGCCAGCAGCCCTCGTATCCTGACAGGGGGCTGGTCTACTGAAGCTTTCTTT	CASSPRILTGGWSTEAFF
few	TRBV6-2/TRBV6-3	TRBJ1-5	TRBD1	TGTGCCAGCAGGGTGACAGGGGGCGATTATAAGCCCCAGCATTTT	CASRVTGGDYKPQHF
few	TRBV12-3/TRBV12-4	TRBJ2-3	NA	TGTGCCAGCAGCCCCCAAGCTGGTCAGTCCCCAGATACGCAGTATTTT	CASSPQAGQSPDTQYF
NA	TRBV6-1	TRBJ2-4	TRBD1	TGTGCCAGCAGTGGCTTAGCAACCGGACAGGGTCTAGCCAAAAACATTCAGTACTTC	CASSGLATGQGLAKNIQYF
NA	TRBV28	TRBJ1-2	NA	TGTGCCAGCAGTCCGGGTCGGGGCGCGCATGGCTACACCTTC	CASSPGRGAHGYTF
many	TRBV3-1	TRBJ1-1	NA	TGTGCCAGCAGCCACCCCCGAGGACCTGAAGCTTTCTTT	CASSHPRGPEAFF
NA	TRBV20-1	TRBJ2-7	NA	TGCAGTGCTCCGCTTTTCGGGGGAACATACGAGCAGTGCTTC	CSAPLFGGTYEQCF
NA	TRBV15	TRBJ1-1	NA	TGTGCCACCAGCCCGGGCAGGAGGCACGGAACTGAAGCTTTCTTT	CATSPGRRHGTEAFF
NA	TRBV6-1	TRBJ1-6	NA	TGTGCCAGCAGTGAAGCTCGTCGGGAACAGGGTATTACCTCCTATAATTCACCCCTCCACTTT	CASSEARREQGITSYNSPLHF
NA	TRBV5-1	TRBJ2-7	NA	TGCGCCAGCAGCCTTACAGGGACACTCCACGAGCAGTACTTC	CASSLTGTLHEQYF
many	TRBV27	TRBJ1-1	NA	TGTGCCACCCACACGGGGAAAGAAGCTTTCTTT	CATHTGKEAFF
NA	TRBV21-1	TRBJ2-7	NA	TGTGCCAGCAGCAAAGTGGACGGGAACAGGGGGCTAGCTTCCGAGCAGTACTTC	CASSKVDGNRGLASEQYF
few	TRBV2	TRBJ2-7	TRBD1	TGTGCCAGCAGTGTAATGGAGACAGGGCTTGGGCAACACGAGCAGTACTTC	CASSVMETGLGQHEQYF
NA	TRBV7-2	TRBJ1-2	NA	TGTGCCAGCAGCCCAAGCACGAGGGGGATAGGTGGCTACACCTTC	CASSPSTRGIGGYTF
NA	TRBV19	TRBJ2-7	TRBD2	TGTGCCAGTAGTCCCGAGGTAGCGGGGCCCGCCTACGGGCAGTACTTC	CASSPEVAGPAYGQYF
many	TRBV4-1	TRBJ1-5	TRBD1	TGCGCCAGCAGCCAAGATCAGGGACAGGGCAATCAGCCCCAGCATTTT	CASSQDQGQGNQPQHF
NA	TRBV12-3/TRBV12-4	TRBJ2-3	NA	TGTGCCGGCAGTTTTGGGCCCAAAGCCACAGATACGCAGTATTTT	CAGSFGPKATDTQYF
many	TRBV21-1	TRBJ2-7	NA	TGTGCCAGCGCGCCCCGGGGGTCCGAGCAGTACTTC	CASAPRGSEQYF
many	TRBV7-2	TRBJ2-7	TRBD2	TGTGCCAGCAGCTTAGCGCGCGGGGGTGAGCAGTACTTC	CASSLARGGEQYF
NA	TRBV7-9	TRBJ2-7	NA	TGTGCCAGCAGCTTGAGTGGACAAAACGAGCAGTACTTC	CASSLSGQNEQYF
few	TRBV10-1	TRBJ2-3	NA	TGCGCCAGCAGTGAGTCGGGAGATACGCAGTATTTT	CASSESGDTQYF
NA	TRBV5-6	TRBJ1-1	NA	TGTGCCAGCAGCGTGGACCCGGCGGGCACTGAAGCTTTCTTT	CASSVDPAGTEAFF
few	TRBV5-1	TRBJ2-1	TRBD2	TGCGCCAGCAGCTTGGTTCCAGCGGGAGGGGTATCGGAATCCTACAATGAGCAGTTCTTC	CASSLVPAGGVSESYNEQFF
NA	TRBV7-9	TRBJ1-3	TRBD1	TGTGCCAGCAGCTTAGGGACAGGGGCGACTGGAAACACCATATATTTT	CASSLGTGATGNTIYF
many	TRBV28	TRBJ1-5	NA	TGTGCCAGCAGTGGCAGGGTAGGAGACAATCAGCCCCAGCATTTT	CASSGRVGDNQPQHF